This TCR beta chain was retrieved from a study of CD8 T cells in ankylosing spondylitis. General study findings and limits: A motif of several highly homologous TCR beta variants was seen as apparently characteristic of ankylosing spondylitis blood. Clones linked with disease were CD8+ and fairly uncommon in the peripheral blood. Reactive arthritis synovial fluid and blood were previously reported to contain some motif variants.

Molecular-barcoded quantitative 5'-RACE produced these TCR beta libraries. Each CDR3 protein is one row after TCRdb ran MiXCR on the 5' RACE reads. The top ten hold around 2% of the sample, which has about 30,000 distinct CDR3 sequences, roughly 5.3% seen once. By sample share, this clonotype is medium-sized. Its specificity is unknown. Looked up from germline, CDR1 is SGDLS and CDR2 is YYNGEE. The CDR3 contains 16 residues. V was pared by 0 bases and J by 1 base, with 12 bases between. This sequence originates from a female donor with ankylosing spondylitis or in good health (not recorded which). The V call is TRBV9, the J call TRBJ2-3, with a tentative D call TRBD2 (5 bases). Sequencing input: blood, either unsorted or a sorted T cell fraction (not recorded which). Written as DNA, the CDR3 is TGTGCCAGCAGCGTAGATGCGGGTTCTGGCACAGATACGCAGTATTTT. Its translation: CASSVDAGSGTDTQYF.